This TCR beta chain is drawn from a study of cytomegalovirus exposure and HLA in healthy donors. Study-wide points: A later analysis by the authors found several of the most significant clusters apparently linked to common viral pathogens. It was in a later analysis that TCR association rates were seen to vary by HLA locus, highest for DRB1 and lowest for HLA-C. An analysis done earlier found most TCR beta V segments productive about 87% or about 30% of the time.

This clone was observed once. Antigen specificity is unknown. PCR was performed using 60 Vbeta and 13 Jbeta primers. Repertoires were generated with immunoSEQ multiplex PCR, while TCRdb's copy carries only in-frame clones and drops some. The table lists about 140,000 clones, approximately 84% of them singletons, with 1.4% in the top ten. This CDR3 is built from 14 residues. With 6 bases removed from V and 2 bases from J, the gap between germline ends came to 13 bases. CDR1 and CDR2 (germline): SGHAT, FQNNGV. Healthy individuals who donated bone marrow served as the donors. This clonotype was sampled from a young man in good health and CMV-seropositive. The material sequenced was PBMCs. The chain combines TRBV11-2 with TRBJ2-5, with D possibly matching TRBD1 (6 bases). The CDR3 loop is CASSPRTAQETQYF. Written as DNA, the CDR3 is TGTGCCAGCAGTCCCAGGACAGCTCAAGAGACCCAGTACTTC.